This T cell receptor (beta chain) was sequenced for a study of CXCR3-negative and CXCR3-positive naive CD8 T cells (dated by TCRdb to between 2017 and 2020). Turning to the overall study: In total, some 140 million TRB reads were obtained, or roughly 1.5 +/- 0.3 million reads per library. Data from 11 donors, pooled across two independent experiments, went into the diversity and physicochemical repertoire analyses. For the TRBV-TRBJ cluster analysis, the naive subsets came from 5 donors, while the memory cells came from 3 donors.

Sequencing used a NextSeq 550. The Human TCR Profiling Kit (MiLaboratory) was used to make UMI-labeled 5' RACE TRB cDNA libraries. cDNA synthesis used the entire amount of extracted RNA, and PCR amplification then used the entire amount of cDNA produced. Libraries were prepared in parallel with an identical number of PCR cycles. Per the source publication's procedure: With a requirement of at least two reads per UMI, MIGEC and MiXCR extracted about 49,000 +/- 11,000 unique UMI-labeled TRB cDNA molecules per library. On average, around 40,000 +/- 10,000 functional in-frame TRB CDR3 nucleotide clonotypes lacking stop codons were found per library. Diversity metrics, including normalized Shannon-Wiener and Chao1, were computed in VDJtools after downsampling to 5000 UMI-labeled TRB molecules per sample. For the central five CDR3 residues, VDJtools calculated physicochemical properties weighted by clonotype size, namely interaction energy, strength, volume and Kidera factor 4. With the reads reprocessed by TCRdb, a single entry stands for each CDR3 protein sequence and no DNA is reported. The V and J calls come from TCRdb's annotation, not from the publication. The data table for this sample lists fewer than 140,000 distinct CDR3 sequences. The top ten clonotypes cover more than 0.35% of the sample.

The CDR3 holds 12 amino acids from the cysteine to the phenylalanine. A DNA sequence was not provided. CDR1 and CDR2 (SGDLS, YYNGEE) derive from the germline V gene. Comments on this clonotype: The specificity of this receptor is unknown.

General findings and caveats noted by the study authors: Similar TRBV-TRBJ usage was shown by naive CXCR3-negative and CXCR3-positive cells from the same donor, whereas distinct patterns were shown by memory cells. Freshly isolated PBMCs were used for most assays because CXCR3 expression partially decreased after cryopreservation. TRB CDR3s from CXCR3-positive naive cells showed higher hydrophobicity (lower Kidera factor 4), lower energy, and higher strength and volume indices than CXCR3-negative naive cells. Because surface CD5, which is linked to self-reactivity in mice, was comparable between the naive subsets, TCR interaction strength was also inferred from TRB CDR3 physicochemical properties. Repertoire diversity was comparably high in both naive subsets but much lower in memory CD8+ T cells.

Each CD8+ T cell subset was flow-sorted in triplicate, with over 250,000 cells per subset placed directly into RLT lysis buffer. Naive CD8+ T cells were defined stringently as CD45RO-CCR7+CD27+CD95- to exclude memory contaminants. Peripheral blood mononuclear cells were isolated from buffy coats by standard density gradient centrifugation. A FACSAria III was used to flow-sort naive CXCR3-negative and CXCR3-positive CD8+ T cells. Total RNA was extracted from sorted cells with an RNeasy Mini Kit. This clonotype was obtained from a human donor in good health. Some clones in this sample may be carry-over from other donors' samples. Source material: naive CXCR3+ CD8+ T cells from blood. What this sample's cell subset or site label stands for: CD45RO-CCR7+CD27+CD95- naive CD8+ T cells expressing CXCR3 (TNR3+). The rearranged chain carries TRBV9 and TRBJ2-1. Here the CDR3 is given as CASSAGWDEQFF.